The 22 T cell receptor beta chains presented below share a single source sample, sequenced in a study of cytomegalovirus exposure and HLA in healthy donors. The PCR made use of 60 Vbeta and 13 Jbeta primers. TCRdb's table, derived via immunoSEQ multiplex PCR, lists solely in-frame clones and lacks some. The listing records some 110,000 clones. The sequencing input was PBMCs. The receptors were gathered from a man between 25 and 39 years old in good health and CMV-seronegative.

The chain couples TRBV5-6 to TRBJ2-5; 9 bases fit TRBD2. Germline CDR1 and CDR2: SGHDT and YYEEEE. V lost 2 bases, J lost 4 bases, and 6 bases stayed unmatched. This CDR3 is built from 15 residues. CDR3 coding DNA: TGTGCCAGCAGCTTTCGCGGGGGGGCCCCAGAGACCCAGTACTTC. This sequence encodes CASSFRGGAPETQYF. Drawing the rest from reference TRBV5-6 and TRBJ2-5, the complete variable domain is DAGVTQSPTHLIKTRGQQVTLRCSPKSGHDTVSWYQQALGQGPQFIFQYYEEEERQRGNFPDRFSGHQFPNYSSELNVNALLLGDSALYLCASSFRGGAPETQYFGPGTRLLVL.

The rearrangement links TRBV28 to TRBJ1-3, with D maybe TRBD1 (6 bases). The CDR3 contains 14 residues. Germline CDR1 MDHEN, CDR2 SYDVKM. The CDR3 is CVCVKGGSGNTIYF. The CDR3 DNA reads TGTGTCTGCGTGAAAGGGGGCTCTGGAAACACCATATATTTT.

The chain has TRBV11-1 and TRBJ2-7; D unresolved. V dropped 5 bases and J dropped 1 base, with 12 bases sitting between them. This CDR3 has 14 residues. Germline-derived CDR1 and CDR2 are SGHAT and FQDESV (reference sequence). CDR3 loop: CASSLQINSYEQYF. CDR3 nucleotide sequence: TGTGCCAGCAGCCTCCAGATTAATTCCTACGAGCAGTACTTC.

CDR3 nucleotide sequence: TGTGCCAGCAGCCTCGCGGCGGCAGCGAACACCGGGGAGCTGTTTTTT. This gives the protein CASSLAAAANTGELFF. The chain is built from TRBV5-6 and TRBJ2-2; no firm D call. Germline lookup yields CDR1 SGHDT and CDR2 YYEEEE. The CDR3 extends over 16 amino acids. Trimming left V 4 bases short and J 0 bases short, with 13 bases between.

The genes are TRBV5-1 and TRBJ1-2; 8 bases align to TRBD1. CDR1 SGHRS and CDR2 YFSETQ come from the germline V gene. This CDR3 region has 14 residues. V lost 4 bases, J lost 5 bases, and 7 bases stayed unmatched. CDR3 in DNA: TGCGCCAGCAGCGGCCAGGACAGGGAGTATGGCTACACCTTC. Its protein product is CASSGQDREYGYTF.

The genes are TRBV27 and TRBJ2-7, with TRBD1 matching over 7 bases. The V gene's germline CDR1 is MNHEY and CDR2 SMNVEV (reference sequence). This CDR3 has 15 amino acids. V lost 0 bases and J lost 4; bases outside the gene matches: 6. Here the CDR3 DNA reads TGTGCCAGCAGTTTATCATTTACAGGGGAATACGAGCAGTACTTC. This codes for CASSLSFTGEYEQYF.

The chain is built from TRBV19 and TRBJ2-1; a weak D match, TRBD1 (8 bases). CDR1 is LNHDA and CDR2 is SQIVND in the germline V gene (reference sequence). The CDR3 is made up of 17 amino acids. V shed 3 bases and J shed 5 bases, with 20 bases lying between them. The CDR3 DNA is TGTGCCAGTAGTATTAGAGGGAGGGGACAGGCGGACAATGAGCAGTTCTTC. This gives the protein CASSIRGRGQADNEQFF.

The chain recombines TRBV2 with TRBJ2-5; D possibly corresponds to TRBD1 (7 bases). There are 15 residues in the CDR3. Per germline, CDR1 SNHLY and CDR2 FYNNEI. Trimming removed 4 bases at V and 5 bases at J, with 17 bases between. CDR3 DNA sequence: TGTGCCAGCAGTGTTCTGCAGGGGGGCCGGGAGACCCAGTACTTC. Its translation: CASSVLQGGRETQYF.

About this clone: The germline gene is not matched at one end of the junction; a read error may be the cause. The V and J genes are TRBV5-4 and TRBJ1-1; D might be TRBD1 (6 bases). CDR3 length: 14 residues. Germline-derived CDR1 and CDR2 are SGHNT and YYREEE (reference sequence). The CDR3 reads CLWAPAGVGTEAFF. In nucleotides, the CDR3 is TGCCTATGGGCCCCGGCAGGGGTAGGGACTGAAGCTTTCTTT.

The chain carries TRBV10-3 and TRBJ2-5, with a weak D call TRBD1 (6 bases). TRBJ2-7 matches the DNA end more closely, so the J call is doubtful. The CDR3 extends over 15 amino acids. Germline-derived CDR1 and CDR2 are ENHRY and SYGVKD. The CDR3 spells CAISDFRDTSYEQYF. CDR3 coding DNA: TGTGCCATCAGTGATTTCCGGGACACGTCCTACGAGCAGTACTTC.

The chain uses TRBV6-1 and TRBJ1-1; 7 bases are a match to TRBD1. The CDR3 runs to 14 residues. V shed 7 bases, J shed 4 bases, and the junction held 9 bases outside the gene matches. Germline CDR1 reads MNHNS; CDR2 reads SASEGT. The CDR3 protein is CASIFGQGGTEAFF. CDR3 bases: TGTGCCAGCATCTTCGGGCAGGGGGGCACTGAAGCTTTCTTT.

The chain joins TRBV15 to TRBJ2-1; 7 bases match TRBD2. Germline V CDR1 and CDR2: LNHNV, YYDKDF (reference sequence). Trimming took 6 bases from V and 3 from J; bases not matched to a gene: 5. The CDR3 has 14 amino acids. CDR3 in DNA: TGTGCCACCAGAGGTAGGGAGGGCTACAATGAGCAGTTCTTC. As protein: CATRGREGYNEQFF.

The chain employs TRBV19 and TRBJ2-7; D possibly corresponds to TRBD2 (6 bases). The CDR3 totals 14 residues. CDR1 is LNHDA and CDR2 is SQIVND in the germline V gene (reference sequence). Deletions cut 7 bases from V and 0 bases from J, with 13 bases between. This CDR3 is CASKVGGSSYEQYF. In DNA, the CDR3 is TGTGCCAGTAAGGTTGGAGGGAGCTCCTACGAGCAGTACTTC.

This chain joins TRBV27 and TRBJ2-5, with a weak D call TRBD2 (6 bases). The V and J ends lost 7 bases and 5 bases respectively, with 17 bases between them. There are 14 residues in the CDR3. Germline V gene lookup returns CDR1 MNHEY and CDR2 SMNVEV (reference sequence). DNA of the CDR3: TGTGCCAGCAAGGGGACTTCACTCGGGGAGACCCAGTACTTC. Its protein is CASKGTSLGETQYF.

The chain recombines TRBV27 with TRBJ1-4; D is unresolved. The V and J ends lost 4 bases and 0 bases respectively, with 21 bases between them. This CDR3 has 19 residues. Germline V gene data show CDR1 as MNHEY and CDR2 as SMNVEV (reference sequence). This CDR3 reads CASSSLPGLGVATNEKLFF. The DNA of the CDR3 is TGTGCCAGCAGTTCACTCCCTGGGCTCGGGGTTGCAACTAATGAAAAACTGTTTTTT.

V usage is TRBV28 and J usage is TRBJ1-4; TRBD1 agrees at 7 bases. The CDR3 has 20 residues. The V segment lost 5 bases and the J segment 5 bases; nucleotides outside the gene matches: 23. Germline-derived CDR1 and CDR2 are MDHEN and SYDVKM. DNA of the CDR3: TGTGCCAGCAGTCTGGAACCCCGGGACAGCCGAGGAGGGTTAAATGAAAAACTGTTTTTT. As protein: CASSLEPRDSRGGLNEKLFF.

This chain connects TRBV7-6 to TRBJ2-6, with D uncertain. The CDR3 is made up of 16 amino acids. The V gene's germline CDR1 is SGHVS and CDR2 FNYEAQ. V shed 0 bases and J shed 0 bases, with 6 bases lying between them. This CDR3 reads CASSLARSSGANVLTF. The CDR3 DNA is TGTGCCAGCAGCTTAGCTAGAAGCTCTGGGGCCAACGTCCTGACTTTC.

The chain employs TRBV6-5 and TRBJ2-4; a possible D gene is TRBD1 (5 bases). V shed 5 bases and J shed 7 bases, with 18 bases lying between them. CDR3 size: 15 residues. Germline V CDR1 and CDR2: MNHEY, SVGAGI. CDR3 sequence (DNA): TGTGCCAGCAGTCGCCGACAGCAGTCCCCTAACATTCAGTACTTC. It yields the protein CASSRRQQSPNIQYF.

Turning to this clone: This same CDR3 is encoded by further DNA sequences in the sample. This rearrangement joins TRBV5-1 to TRBJ1-2; D ambiguous. V was clipped by 0 bases and J by 0 bases, with 9 bases between them. CDR1 SGHRS and CDR2 YFSETQ come from the germline V gene. The CDR3 has 15 amino acids. CDR3 loop: CASSLAQASNYGYTF. For the CDR3, the DNA is TGCGCCAGCAGCTTGGCGCAGGCTTCTAACTATGGCTACACCTTC. Combining the CDR3 with reference TRBV5-1 and TRBJ1-2 gives the whole variable domain KAGVTQTPRYLIKTRGQQVTLSCSPISGHRSVSWYQQTPGQGLQFLFEYFSETQRNKGNFPGRFSGRQFSNSRSEMNVSTLELGDSALYLCASSLAQASNYGYTFGSGTRLTVV.

This rearrangement joins TRBV7-2 to TRBJ1-3, with a weak D call TRBD1 (5 bases). Germline-derived CDR1 and CDR2 are SGHTA and FQGNSA. Trimming cost V 5 bases and J 0 bases, with 14 bases left between them. The CDR3 sequence is 16 residues long. The CDR3 DNA is TGTGCCAGCAGCCAATCGCAGACAGCCTCTGGAAACACCATATATTTT. Residues: CASSQSQTASGNTIYF.

The rearrangement joins TRBV4-3 to TRBJ1-2; possibly TRBD1 for D (5 bases). V shed 0 bases and J shed 0 bases, with 14 bases lying between them. The CDR3 covers 17 residues. Germline CDR1 reads LGHNA; CDR2 reads YSLEER. In DNA, the CDR3 is TGCGCCAGCAGCCAAGACGTAGCAGGGCTTTCTAACTATGGCTACACCTTC. Protein product: CASSQDVAGLSNYGYTF.

The chain links TRBV2 to TRBJ1-4; tentative D call: TRBD1 (6 bases). This CDR3 spans 15 amino acids. The V and J ends lost 3 bases and 8 bases respectively, with 16 bases between them. Per the germline V gene, CDR1 is SNHLY and CDR2 is FYNNEI. This CDR3 reads CASSDWTEQEEKLFF. CDR3 DNA: TGTGCCAGCAGTGACTGGACAGAGCAGGAGGAAAAACTGTTTTTT. Together with reference TRBV2 and TRBJ1-4, the CDR3 gives the full variable domain: EPEVTQTPSHQVTQMGQEVILRCVPISNHLYFYWYRQILGQKVEFLVSFYNNEISEKSEIFDDQFSVERPDGSNFTLKIRSTKLEDSAMYFCASSDWTEQEEKLFFGSGTQLSVL.